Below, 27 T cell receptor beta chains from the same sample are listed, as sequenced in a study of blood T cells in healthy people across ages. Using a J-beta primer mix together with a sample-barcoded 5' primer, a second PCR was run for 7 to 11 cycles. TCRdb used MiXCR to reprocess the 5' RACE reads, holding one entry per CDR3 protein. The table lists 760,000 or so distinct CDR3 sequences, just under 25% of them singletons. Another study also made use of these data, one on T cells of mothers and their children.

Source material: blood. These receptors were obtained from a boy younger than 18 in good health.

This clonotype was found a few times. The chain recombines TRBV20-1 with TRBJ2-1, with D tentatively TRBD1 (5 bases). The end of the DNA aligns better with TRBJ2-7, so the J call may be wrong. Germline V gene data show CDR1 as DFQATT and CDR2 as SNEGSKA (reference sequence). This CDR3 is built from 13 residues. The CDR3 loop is CSAREPGIYEQYF. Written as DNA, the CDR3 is TGCAGTGCTAGAGAGCCAGGGATCTACGAGCAGTACTTC.

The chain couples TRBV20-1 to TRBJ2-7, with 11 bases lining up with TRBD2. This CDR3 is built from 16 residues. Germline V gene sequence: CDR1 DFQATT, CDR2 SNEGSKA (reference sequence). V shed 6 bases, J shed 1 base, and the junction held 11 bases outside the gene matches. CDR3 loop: CSAGHVTSGGSYEQYF. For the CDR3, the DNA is TGCAGTGCAGGCCACGTAACTAGCGGGGGATCCTACGAGCAGTACTTC.

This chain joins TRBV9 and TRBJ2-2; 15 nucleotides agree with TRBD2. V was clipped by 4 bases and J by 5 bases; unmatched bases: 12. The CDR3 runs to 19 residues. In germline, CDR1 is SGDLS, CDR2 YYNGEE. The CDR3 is CASSTRKGTSGRWTGELFF. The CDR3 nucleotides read TGTGCCAGCAGCACCCGAAAAGGGACTAGCGGGAGGTGGACCGGGGAGCTGTTTTTT.

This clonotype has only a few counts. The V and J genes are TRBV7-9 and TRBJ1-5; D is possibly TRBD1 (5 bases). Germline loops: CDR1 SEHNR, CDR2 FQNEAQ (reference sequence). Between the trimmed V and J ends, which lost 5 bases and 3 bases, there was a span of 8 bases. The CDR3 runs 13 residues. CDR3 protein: CASSRGVNQPQHF. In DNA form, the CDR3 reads TGTGCCAGCAGCCGAGGGGTCAATCAGCCCCAGCATTTT.

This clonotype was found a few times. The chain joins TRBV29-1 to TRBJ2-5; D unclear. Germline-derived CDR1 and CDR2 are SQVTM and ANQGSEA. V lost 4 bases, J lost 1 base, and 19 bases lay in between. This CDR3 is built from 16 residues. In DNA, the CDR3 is TGCAGCGTTGGTGGAGAAAATTGGAATTTCCAAGAGACCCAGTACTTC. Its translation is CSVGGENWNFQETQYF.

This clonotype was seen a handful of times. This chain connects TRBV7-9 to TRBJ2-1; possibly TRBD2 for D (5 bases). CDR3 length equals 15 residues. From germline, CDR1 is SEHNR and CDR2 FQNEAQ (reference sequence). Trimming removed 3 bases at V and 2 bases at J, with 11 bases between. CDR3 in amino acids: CASSLSGDPYNEQFF. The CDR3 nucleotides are TGTGCCAGCAGCTTGAGCGGAGACCCCTACAATGAGCAGTTCTTC.

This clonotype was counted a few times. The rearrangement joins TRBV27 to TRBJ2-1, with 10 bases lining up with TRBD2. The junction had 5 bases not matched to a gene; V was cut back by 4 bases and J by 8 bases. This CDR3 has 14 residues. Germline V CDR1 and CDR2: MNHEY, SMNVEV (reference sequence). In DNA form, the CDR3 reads TGTGCCAGCAGTTCAGCGGGAGGGCCCTATGAGCAGTTCTTC. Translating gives CASSSAGGPYEQFF.

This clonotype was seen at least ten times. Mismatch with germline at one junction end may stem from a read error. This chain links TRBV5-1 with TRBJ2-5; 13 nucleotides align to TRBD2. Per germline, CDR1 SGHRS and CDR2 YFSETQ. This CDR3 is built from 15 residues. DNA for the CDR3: TGTGCCAGCAGCCCGGGACTAGCGGGACAAGAGACCCAGTACTTC. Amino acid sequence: CASSPGLAGQETQYF.

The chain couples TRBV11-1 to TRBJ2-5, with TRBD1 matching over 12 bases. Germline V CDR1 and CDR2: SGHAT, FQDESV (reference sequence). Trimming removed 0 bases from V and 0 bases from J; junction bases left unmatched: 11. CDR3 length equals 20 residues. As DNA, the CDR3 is TGTGCCAGCAGCTTAGCGGGACAGGGGGCCCCACGCTGGTACCAAGAGACCCAGTACTTC. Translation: CASSLAGQGAPRWYQETQYF.

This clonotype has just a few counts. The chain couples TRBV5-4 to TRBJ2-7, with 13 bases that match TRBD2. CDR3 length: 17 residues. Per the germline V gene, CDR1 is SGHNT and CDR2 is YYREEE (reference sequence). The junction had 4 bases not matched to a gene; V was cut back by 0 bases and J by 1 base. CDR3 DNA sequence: TGTGCCAGCAGCTTGGGGACTAGCGGGGGCCTGTCCTACGAGCAGTACTTC. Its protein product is CASSLGTSGGLSYEQYF.

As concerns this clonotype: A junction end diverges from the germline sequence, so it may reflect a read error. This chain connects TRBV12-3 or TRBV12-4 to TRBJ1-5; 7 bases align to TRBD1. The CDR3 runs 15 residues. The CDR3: CACSLLGQGVMPQHF. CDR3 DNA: TGTGCCTGCAGTTTACTGGGGCAGGGGGTTATGCCCCAGCATTTT.

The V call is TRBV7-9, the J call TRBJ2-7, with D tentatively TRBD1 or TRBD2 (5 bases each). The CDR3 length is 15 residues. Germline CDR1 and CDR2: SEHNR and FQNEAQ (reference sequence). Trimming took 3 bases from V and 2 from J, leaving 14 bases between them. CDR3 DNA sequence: TGTGCCAGCAGCTTCGGGACCCCGGCCACCTACGAGCAGTACTTC. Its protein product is CASSFGTPATYEQYF.

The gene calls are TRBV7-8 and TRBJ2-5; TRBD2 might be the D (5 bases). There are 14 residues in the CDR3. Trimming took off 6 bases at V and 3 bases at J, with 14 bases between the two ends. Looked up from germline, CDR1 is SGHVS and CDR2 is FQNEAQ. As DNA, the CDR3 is TGTGCCAGCAGGGACGGTCGGGGAGAAGAGACCCAGTACTTC. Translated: CASRDGRGEETQYF.

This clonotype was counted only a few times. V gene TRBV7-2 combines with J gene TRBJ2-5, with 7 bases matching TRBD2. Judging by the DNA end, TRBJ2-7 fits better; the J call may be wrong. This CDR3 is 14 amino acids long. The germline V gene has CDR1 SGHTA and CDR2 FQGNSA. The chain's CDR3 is CASSFGGYTYEQYF. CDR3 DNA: TGTGCCAGCAGCTTCGGGGGGTACACCTACGAGCAGTACTTC.

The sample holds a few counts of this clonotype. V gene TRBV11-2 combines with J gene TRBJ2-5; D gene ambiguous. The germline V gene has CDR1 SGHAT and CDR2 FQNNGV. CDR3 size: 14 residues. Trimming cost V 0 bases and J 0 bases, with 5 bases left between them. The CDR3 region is CASSLDADQETQYF. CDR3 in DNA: TGTGCCAGCAGCTTAGATGCAGACCAAGAGACCCAGTACTTC.

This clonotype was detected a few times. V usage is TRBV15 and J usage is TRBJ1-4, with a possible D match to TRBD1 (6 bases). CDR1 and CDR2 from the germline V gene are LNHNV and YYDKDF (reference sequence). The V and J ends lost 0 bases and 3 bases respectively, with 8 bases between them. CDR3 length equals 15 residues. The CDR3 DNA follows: TGTGCCACCAGCAGAGATTCAGGGGCTAATGAAAAACTGTTTTTT. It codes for CATSRDSGANEKLFF.

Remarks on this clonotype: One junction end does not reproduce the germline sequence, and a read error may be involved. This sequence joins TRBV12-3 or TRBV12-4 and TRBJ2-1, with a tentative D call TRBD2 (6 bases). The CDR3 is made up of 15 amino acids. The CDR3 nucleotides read TGTGCCAGCACTTTAGACGCGGGGTCTTACAATGAGCAGTTCTTC. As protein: CASTLDAGSYNEQFF.

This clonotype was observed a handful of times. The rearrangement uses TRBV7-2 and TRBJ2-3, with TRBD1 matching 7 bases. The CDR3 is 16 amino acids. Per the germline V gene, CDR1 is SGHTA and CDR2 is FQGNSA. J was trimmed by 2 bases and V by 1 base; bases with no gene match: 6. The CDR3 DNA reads TGTGCCAGCAGCTTAGGTCCAGGGGGAATCACAGATACGCAGTATTTT. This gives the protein CASSLGPGGITDTQYF.

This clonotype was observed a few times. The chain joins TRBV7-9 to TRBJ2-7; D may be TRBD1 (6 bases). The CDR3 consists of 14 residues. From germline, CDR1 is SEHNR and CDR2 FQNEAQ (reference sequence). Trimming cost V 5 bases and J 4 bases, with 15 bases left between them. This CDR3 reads CASSPTGIRYEQYF. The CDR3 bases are TGTGCCAGCAGCCCTACAGGGATCCGGTACGAGCAGTACTTC.

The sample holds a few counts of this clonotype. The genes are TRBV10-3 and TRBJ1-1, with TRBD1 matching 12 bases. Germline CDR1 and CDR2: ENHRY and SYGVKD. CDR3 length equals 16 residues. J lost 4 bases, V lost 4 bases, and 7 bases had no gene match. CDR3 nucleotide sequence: TGTGCCATCAGTGGTTCCGGGACAGGGGGCCCCACTGAAGCTTTCTTT. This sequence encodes CAISGSGTGGPTEAFF.

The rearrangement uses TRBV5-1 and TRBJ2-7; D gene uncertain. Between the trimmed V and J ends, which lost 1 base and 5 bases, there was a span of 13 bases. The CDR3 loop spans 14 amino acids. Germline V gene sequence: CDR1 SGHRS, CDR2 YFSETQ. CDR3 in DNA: TGCGCCAGCAGCTTGTTCCAAGGATCAAACGAGCAGTACTTC. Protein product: CASSLFQGSNEQYF.

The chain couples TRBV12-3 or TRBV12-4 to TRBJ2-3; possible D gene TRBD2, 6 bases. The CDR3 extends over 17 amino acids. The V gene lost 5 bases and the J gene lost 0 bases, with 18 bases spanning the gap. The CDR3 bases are TGTGCCAGCAGTCCCGATCATAGCGGTCCTAGCACAGATACGCAGTATTTT. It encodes CASSPDHSGPSTDTQYF.

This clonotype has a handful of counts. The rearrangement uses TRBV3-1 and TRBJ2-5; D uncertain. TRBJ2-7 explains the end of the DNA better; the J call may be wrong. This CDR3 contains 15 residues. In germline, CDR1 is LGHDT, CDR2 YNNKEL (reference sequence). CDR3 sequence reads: CASNPIGPYPGEQYF. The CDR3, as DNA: TGTGCCAGCAACCCCATAGGGCCATACCCCGGCGAGCAGTACTTC.

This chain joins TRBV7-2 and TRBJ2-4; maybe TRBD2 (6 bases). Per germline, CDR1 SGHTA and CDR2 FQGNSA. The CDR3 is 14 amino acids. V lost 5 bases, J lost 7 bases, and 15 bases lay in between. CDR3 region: CASSPGREANIQYF. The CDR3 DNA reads TGTGCCAGCAGCCCCGGGCGGGAAGCGAACATTCAGTACTTC.

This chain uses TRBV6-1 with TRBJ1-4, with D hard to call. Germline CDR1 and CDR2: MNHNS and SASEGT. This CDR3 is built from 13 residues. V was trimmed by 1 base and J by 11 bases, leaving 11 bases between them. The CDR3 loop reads CASSEGLTLKLFF. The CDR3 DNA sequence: TGTGCCAGCAGTGAAGGACTGACTTTGAAACTGTTTTTT.

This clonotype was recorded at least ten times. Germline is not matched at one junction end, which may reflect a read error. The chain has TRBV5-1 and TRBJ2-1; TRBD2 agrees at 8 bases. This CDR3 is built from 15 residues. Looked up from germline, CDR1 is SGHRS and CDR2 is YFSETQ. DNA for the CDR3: TGTGCCAGCAGCTTGGCTAGCGGGTCCTACAATGAGCAGTTCTTC. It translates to CASSLASGSYNEQFF.

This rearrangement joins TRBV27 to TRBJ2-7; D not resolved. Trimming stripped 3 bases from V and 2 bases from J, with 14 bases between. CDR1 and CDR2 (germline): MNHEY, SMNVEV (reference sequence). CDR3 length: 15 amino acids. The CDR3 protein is CASSFAPGLTYEQYF. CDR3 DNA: TGTGCCAGCAGTTTTGCCCCCGGGCTTACCTACGAGCAGTACTTC.